The 27 T cell receptor beta chains reported below all come from one sample, sequenced in a study of blood T cell repertoires in COVID-19. The protocol was immunoSEQ multiplex PCR, while the TCRdb copy is restricted to in-frame clones and leaves out a portion. The data hold about 290,000 clones, with approximately 91% observed a single time. Sample: PBMCs or T cells enriched from blood (not recorded which). The receptors shown here come from a woman aged 40 to 55 who had recovered from COVID-19.

This chain connects TRBV30 to TRBJ2-1, with 7 bases fitting TRBD2. Germline V gene data show CDR1 as GTSNPN and CDR2 as SVGIG (reference sequence). The V segment lost 1 base and the J segment 2 bases; nucleotides outside the gene matches: 5. The CDR3 extends over 15 amino acids. The DNA for the CDR3 is TGTGCCTGGAGTGCCGGGGGGATCCCCTACAATGAGCAGTTCTTC. It specifies CAWSAGGIPYNEQFF. Looking up the rest from reference TRBV30 and TRBJ2-1 gives the full variable domain: SQTIHQWPATLVQPVGSPLSLECTVEGTSNPNLYWYRQAAGRGLQLLFYSVGIGQISSEVPQNLSASRPQDRQFILSSKKLLLSDSGFYLCAWSAGGIPYNEQFFGPGTRLTVL.

This clone was detected once. V gene TRBV10-3 combines with J gene TRBJ1-2; tentatively, D is TRBD1 (5 bases). This CDR3 has 11 amino acids. V shed 8 bases and J shed 8 bases, with 12 bases lying between them. In germline, CDR1 is ENHRY, CDR2 SYGVKD. The CDR3 sequence is CAIGAPQGYTF. In DNA form, the CDR3 reads TGTGCCATCGGGGCTCCTCAGGGCTACACCTTC.

The genes are TRBV2 and TRBJ1-1; weak D call: TRBD1 (5 bases). The CDR3 has 15 residues. V was shortened by 1 base and J by 3 bases, with 12 bases between the two germline ends. Per the germline V gene, CDR1 is SNHLY and CDR2 is FYNNEI. This CDR3 is CASSEGFGGDTEAFF. The CDR3, as DNA: TGTGCCAGCAGTGAAGGATTTGGAGGGGACACTGAAGCTTTCTTT.

This clone occurred once. The rearrangement uses TRBV7-9 and TRBJ1-1; TRBD1 matches 7 bases. The CDR3 sequence is 15 residues long. CDR1 is SEHNR and CDR2 is FQNEAQ in the germline V gene (reference sequence). The junction had 6 bases not matched to a gene; V was cut back by 5 bases and J by 0 bases. Here the CDR3 DNA reads TGTGCCAGCAGCCCACAACAGGGGCTGAACACTGAAGCTTTCTTT. This codes for CASSPQQGLNTEAFF.

The V call is TRBV7-8, the J call TRBJ1-1, with 8 positions matching TRBD1. Trimming removed 4 bases from V and 4 bases from J; junction bases left unmatched: 11. This CDR3 region has 16 residues. Germline CDR1 is SGHVS and CDR2 is FQNEAQ. CDR3 in amino acids: CASSSPGQGSGTEAFF. Written as DNA, the CDR3 is TGTGCCAGCAGCTCCCCAGGACAGGGCTCGGGCACTGAAGCTTTCTTT.

CDR3 bases: TGTGCCAGCAGCCAACTCACGGGAATGAACACTGAAGCTTTCTTT. Encoded protein: CASSQLTGMNTEAFF. V usage is TRBV14 and J usage is TRBJ1-1; D is unresolved. This CDR3 is 15 amino acids long. The germline gives CDR1 SGHDN, CDR2 FVKESK. V lost 2 bases, J lost 0 bases, and 10 bases lay in between.

The chain recombines TRBV7-3 with TRBJ1-2; 7 positions match TRBD1. The germline V gene encodes CDR1 SGHTA and CDR2 FQGTGA. The CDR3 has 16 amino acids. J lost 5 bases, V lost 5 bases, and 14 bases had no gene match. The CDR3 loop is CASSPRDSTTKYGYTF. The CDR3 region has the DNA TGTGCCAGCAGCCCAAGGGACAGTACTACGAAATATGGCTACACCTTC.

This clone was recorded once. The chain links TRBV21-1 to TRBJ1-5; the tabulated D call, TRBD1, remains unverified against the DNA. TRBV21-1 is recorded as a pseudogene. The CDR3 covers 15 residues. DNA for the CDR3: TGTGCCAGCAGCAAGAAGACAGGGGGCTATCAGCCCCAGCATTTT. This sequence encodes CASSKKTGGYQPQHF.

The rearrangement joins TRBV4-1 to TRBJ1-2; tentatively, D is TRBD1 (6 bases). The germline V and J ends were trimmed by 0 bases and 9 bases, with 29 bases remaining between them. This CDR3 has 19 residues. Germline values: CDR1 MGHRA, CDR2 YSYEKL. The CDR3 sequence: CASSQEATGLPGVGRRYTF. CDR3 nucleotides: TGCGCCAGCAGCCAAGAGGCGACAGGCCTTCCTGGCGTCGGACGTCGCTACACCTTC.

The chain employs TRBV6-6 and TRBJ1-2; no reliable D call. V lost 5 bases to trimming and J lost 4 bases, with 11 bases between them. Germline V lookup: CDR1 MNHNY, CDR2 SVGAGI (reference sequence). The CDR3 consists of 13 residues. The CDR3 here is CASSDLTGYGYTF. In DNA form, the CDR3 reads TGTGCCAGCAGTGACTTGACGGGCTATGGCTACACCTTC.

V usage is TRBV7-3 and J usage is TRBJ1-6; D is undetermined. The germline V and J ends were trimmed by 5 bases and 5 bases, with 10 bases remaining between them. Looked up from germline, CDR1 is SGHTA and CDR2 is FQGTGA. The CDR3 has 14 residues. The CDR3 loop reads CASSLSPNNSPLHF. The DNA of the CDR3 is TGTGCCAGCAGCCTCAGTCCAAATAATTCACCCCTCCACTTT.

The chain has TRBV5-1 and TRBJ1-4, with D possibly TRBD1 on 6 matching bases. V was pared by 0 bases and J by 7 bases, with 10 bases between. In germline, CDR1 is SGHRS, CDR2 YFSETQ. The CDR3 loop spans 14 amino acids. The CDR3 DNA sequence: TGCGCCAGCAGCTTGGACAGGGACGCTGAAAAACTGTTTTTT. It encodes CASSLDRDAEKLFF.

About this clone: The identical CDR3 is also encoded by other nucleotide sequences in the sample. The chain has TRBV19 and TRBJ2-6, with a tentative D call TRBD2 (6 bases). Trimming pared 5 bases from V and 1 base from J, leaving 6 bases between. Germline V gene lookup returns CDR1 LNHDA and CDR2 SQIVND (reference sequence). The CDR3 runs to 14 residues. The CDR3, as DNA: TGTGCCAGTAGTCGGGGGTCTGGGGCCAACGTCCTGACTTTC. This codes for CASSRGSGANVLTF.

The rearrangement uses TRBV5-6 and TRBJ2-2, with TRBD2 as a possible D gene (5 bases). The V gene lost 4 bases and the J gene lost 5 bases, with 15 bases spanning the gap. This CDR3 has 15 residues. Germline CDR1 reads SGHDT; CDR2 reads YYEEEE. This chain's CDR3 is CASSLPGVPTGELFF. The CDR3 nucleotides read TGTGCCAGCAGCCTTCCCGGGGTCCCGACCGGGGAGCTGTTTTTT. The full variable domain, in which reference TRBV5-6 and TRBJ2-2 provide the parts outside the CDR3, is DAGVTQSPTHLIKTRGQQVTLRCSPKSGHDTVSWYQQALGQGPQFIFQYYEEEERQRGNFPDRFSGHQFPNYSSELNVNALLLGDSALYLCASSLPGVPTGELFFGEGSRLTVL.

The chain joins TRBV6-2 or TRBV6-3 to TRBJ2-7, with TRBD1 as a possible D gene (6 bases). This CDR3 contains 15 residues. With 5 bases removed from V and 2 bases from J, the gap between germline ends came to 16 bases. Per germline, CDR1 MNHEY and CDR2 SVGEGT. CDR3 nucleotide sequence: TGTGCCAGCAGTAAAGAGGGGGTTGGTCCCTACGAGCAGTACTTC. It codes for CASSKEGVGPYEQYF.

This clone has a single count. The CDR3, as DNA: TGTGCCAGCGCCACAGTACCGGGACAGGGTAACACTGAAGCTTTCTTT. Its protein product is CASATVPGQGNTEAFF. The V and J genes are TRBV6-6 and TRBJ1-1, with 9 positions matching TRBD1. V lost 8 bases to trimming and J lost 2 bases; unmatched junction nucleotides: 12. Per germline, CDR1 MNHNY and CDR2 SVGAGI (reference sequence). There are 16 residues in the CDR3.

The chain joins TRBV7-8 to TRBJ2-3, with no clear D. Trimming cost V 3 bases and J 1 base, with 8 bases left between them. The CDR3 sequence is 14 residues long. From germline, CDR1 is SGHVS and CDR2 FQNEAQ. In DNA, the CDR3 is TGTGCCAGCAGCTTGGCTGGAGGCACAGATACGCAGTATTTT. Translated, it gives CASSLAGGTDTQYF. Supplemented by reference TRBV7-8 and TRBJ2-3, the full variable domain reads GAGVSQSPRYKVAKRGQDVALRCDPISGHVSLFWYQQALGQGPEFLTYFQNEAQLDKSGLPSDRFFAERPEGSVSTLKIQRTQQEDSAVYLCASSLAGGTDTQYFGPGTRLTVL.

V gene TRBV18 combines with J gene TRBJ2-1; possible D gene TRBD2, 7 bases. Germline CDR1 reads KGHSH; CDR2 reads LQKENI. This CDR3 comprises 16 residues. Trimming took 3 bases from V and 3 from J, leaving 15 bases between them. The CDR3 nucleotides read TGTGCCAGCTCACCTCCACGGGGGGCCAACTACAATGAGCAGTTCTTC. Its protein product is CASSPPRGANYNEQFF.

The chain has TRBV11-2 and TRBJ1-1, with D perhaps matching TRBD1 (5 bases). Germline lookup yields CDR1 SGHAT and CDR2 FQNNGV. The CDR3 has 15 amino acids. V lost 5 bases and J 4 bases, leaving 17 bases between the germline ends. CDR3 sequence (DNA): TGTGCCAGCAGCCCGGTACAGGTTGCGAGCACTGAAGCTTTCTTT. Its protein is CASSPVQVASTEAFF.

The chain carries TRBV19 and TRBJ1-2; 9 nucleotides line up with TRBD1. Per germline, CDR1 LNHDA and CDR2 SQIVND (reference sequence). The length of the CDR3 is 14 residues. V shed 7 bases and J 3 bases; nucleotides not matched to a gene: 6. The DNA for the CDR3 is TGTGCCAGTAACCCCACAGGGGGCGACTATGGCTACACCTTC. It codes for CASNPTGGDYGYTF.

The chain has TRBV2 and TRBJ2-7; 10 bases are shared with TRBD1. CDR1 is SNHLY, CDR2 FYNNEI, per germline. This CDR3 has 12 amino acids. V shed 8 bases, J shed 2 bases, and the junction held 0 bases outside the gene matches. Written as DNA, the CDR3 is TGTGCCAGCGACAGGGGGCCCTACGAGCAGTACTTC. It codes for CASDRGPYEQYF. Combining the CDR3 with reference TRBV2 and TRBJ2-7 gives the whole variable domain EPEVTQTPSHQVTQMGQEVILRCVPISNHLYFYWYRQILGQKVEFLVSFYNNEISEKSEIFDDQFSVERPDGSNFTLKIRSTKLEDSAMYFCASDRGPYEQYFGPGTRLTVT.

This clone was counted once. This chain joins TRBV5-1 and TRBJ2-7, with 9 positions matching TRBD2. V trimming: 0 bases; J trimming: 3 bases; junction bases outside the gene matches: 7. The CDR3 extends over 16 amino acids. Germline CDR1 is SGHRS and CDR2 is YFSETQ. CDR3 region: CASSLGGGGAVYEQYF. CDR3 bases: TGCGCCAGCAGCTTGGGCGGCGGGGGGGCGGTCTACGAGCAGTACTTC.

This chain connects TRBV3-1 (or the pseudogene TRBV3-2) to TRBJ1-2; possibly TRBD1 for D (5 bases). Trimming removed 4 bases from V and 6 bases from J, with 15 bases in between. Germline V gene lookup returns CDR1 LGHDT and CDR2 YNNKEL (reference sequence). The CDR3 has 14 amino acids. The CDR3 here is CASSLRGESHGYTF. The DNA for the CDR3 is TGTGCCAGCAGCCTCCGGGGGGAGTCTCATGGCTACACCTTC.

This clone appeared a single time. This chain joins TRBV11-2 and TRBJ2-1, with D possibly TRBD1 on 5 matching bases. V shed 7 bases and J shed 4 bases, with 20 bases lying between them. This CDR3 region has 16 residues. CDR1 SGHAT and CDR2 FQNNGV come from the germline V gene. As DNA, the CDR3 is TGTGCCAGCATCCCAGGGCCCAACCAAAGGTACAATGAGCAGTTCTTC. This encodes CASIPGPNQRYNEQFF.

V and J are TRBV25-1 and TRBJ1-6; D gene ambiguous. The CDR3 is made up of 14 amino acids. The V end was cut by 3 bases, the J end by 11 bases, with 14 bases between. CDR1 is MGHDK and CDR2 is SYGVNS in the germline V gene. This chain's CDR3 is CASSEAGREAPLHF. The CDR3 DNA reads TGTGCCAGCAGTGAGGCGGGTCGTGAGGCACCCCTCCACTTT.

The J gene is TRBJ1-5, the V gene TRBV21-1; the D segment call TRBD1 is taken from the table without a DNA check. TRBV21-1 is listed as a pseudogene. CDR3 size: 18 residues. CDR3 protein: CASSSRGRQLTSNQPQHF. In DNA, the CDR3 is TGTGCCAGCAGCTCCCGAGGACGACAGCTTACAAGCAATCAGCCCCAGCATTTT.

This chain uses TRBV24-1 with TRBJ1-4; the match to TRBD1 covers 9 bases. Germline-derived CDR1 and CDR2 are KGHDR and SFDVKD. The CDR3 loop spans 14 amino acids. Trimming took 10 bases from V and 5 from J; bases not matched to a gene: 7. The CDR3 loop reads CATRTGERNEKLFF. The CDR3 DNA sequence: TGTGCCACAAGGACAGGGGAGAGGAATGAAAAACTGTTTTTT.